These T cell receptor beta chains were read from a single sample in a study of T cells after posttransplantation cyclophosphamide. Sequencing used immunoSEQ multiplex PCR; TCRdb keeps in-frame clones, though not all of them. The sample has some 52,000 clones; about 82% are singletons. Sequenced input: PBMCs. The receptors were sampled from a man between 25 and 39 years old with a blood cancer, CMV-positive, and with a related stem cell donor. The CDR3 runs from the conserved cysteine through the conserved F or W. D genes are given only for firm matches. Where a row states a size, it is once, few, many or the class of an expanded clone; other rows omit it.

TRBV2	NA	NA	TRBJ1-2	CASSTRGNYGYTF	TGTGCCAGCAGTACGAGGGGGAACTATGGCTACACCTTC
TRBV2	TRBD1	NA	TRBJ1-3	CASTRGAASGNTIYF	TGTGCCAGCACCAGGGGGGCCGCATCTGGAAACACCATATATTTT
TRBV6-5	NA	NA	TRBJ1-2	CASSPQGHYGYTF	TGTGCCAGCAGCCCCCAGGGGCACTATGGCTACACCTTC
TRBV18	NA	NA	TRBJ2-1	CASSPRGQSSYNEQFF	TGTGCCAGCTCACCACGCGGCCAGAGCTCCTACAATGAGCAGTTCTTC
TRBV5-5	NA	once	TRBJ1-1	CASSLPDMNTEAFF	TGTGCCAGCAGCTTACCTGACATGAACACTGAAGCTTTCTTT
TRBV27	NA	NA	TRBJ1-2	CASSLSRGGGYTF	TGTGCCAGCAGTTTATCCAGGGGTGGCGGCTACACCTTC
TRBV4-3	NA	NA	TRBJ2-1	CASSQEALTRRNEQFF	TGCGCCAGCAGCCAAGAAGCGTTGACCCGTCGCAATGAGCAGTTCTTC
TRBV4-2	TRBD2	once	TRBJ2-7	CASSHTRGGGEQYF	TGTGCCAGCAGCCACACCCGGGGCGGGGGCGAGCAGTACTTC
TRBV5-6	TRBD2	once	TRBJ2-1	CASSLWTSWSNEQFF	TGTGCCAGCAGCTTATGGACTAGCTGGAGCAATGAGCAGTTCTTC
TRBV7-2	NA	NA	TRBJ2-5	CASSLHTSRRRYQETQYF	TGTGCCAGCAGCTTACACACTTCTAGGAGAAGGTACCAAGAGACCCAGTACTTC
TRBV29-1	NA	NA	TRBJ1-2	CSVEDLRRGGYTF	TGCAGCGTTGAAGATCTTCGGCGCGGCGGCTACACCTTC
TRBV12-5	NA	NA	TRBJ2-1	CASGVGATAGEQFF	TGTGCTAGTGGGGTGGGAGCTACTGCGGGTGAGCAGTTCTTC
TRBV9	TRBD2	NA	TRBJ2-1	CASSVSGTSLSQFF	TGTGCCAGCAGCGTTTCCGGGACTAGTCTTTCTCAGTTCTTC
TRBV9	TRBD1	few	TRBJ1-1	CASSPRQGAGTEAFF	TGTGCCAGCAGCCCCCGACAGGGGGCGGGCACTGAAGCTTTCTTT
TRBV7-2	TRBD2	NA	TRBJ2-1	CASSRLGTSGYNEQFF	TGTGCCAGCAGTCGTCTTGGGACTAGCGGATACAATGAGCAGTTCTTC
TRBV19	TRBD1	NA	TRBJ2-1	CASSLLWTGSYNEQFF	TGTGCCAGTAGTCTCCTGTGGACAGGCTCCTACAATGAGCAGTTCTTC
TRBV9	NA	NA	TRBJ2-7	CASSGGSYEQYF	TGTGCCAGCAGCGGAGGTTCCTACGAGCAGTACTTC
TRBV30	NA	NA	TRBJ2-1	CAWTHGLTNEQFF	TGTGCCTGGACCCACGGACTCACCAATGAGCAGTTCTTC
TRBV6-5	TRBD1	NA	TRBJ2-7	CASTETGHYEQYF	TGTGCCAGCACCGAGACAGGGCACTACGAGCAGTACTTC
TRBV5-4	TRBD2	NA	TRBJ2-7	CASSLGGLAGLVYEQYF	TGTGCCAGCAGCTTGGGGGGACTAGCGGGACTTGTCTACGAGCAGTACTTC
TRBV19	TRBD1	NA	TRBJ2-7	CASSIASSGGYEQYF	TGTGCCAGTAGTATAGCGTCCTCAGGGGGCTACGAGCAGTACTTC
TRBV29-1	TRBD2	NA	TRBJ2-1	CSVPSRAGGGRASEQFF	TGCAGCGTTCCTTCCAGGGCGGGTGGCGGGAGGGCCAGTGAGCAGTTCTTC
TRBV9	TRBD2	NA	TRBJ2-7	CASSVEGLASYEQYF	TGTGCCAGCAGCGTAGAGGGACTAGCGTCCTACGAGCAGTACTTC
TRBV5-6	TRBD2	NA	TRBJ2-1	CASTFRVTAGVNEQFF	TGTGCCAGCACCTTCCGCGTGACAGCGGGAGTCAATGAGCAGTTCTTC
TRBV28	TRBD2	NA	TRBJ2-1	CASSLASGSSYNEQFF	TGTGCCAGCAGTCTGGCTAGCGGGAGTTCCTACAATGAGCAGTTCTTC
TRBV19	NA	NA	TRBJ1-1	CASRGASMNTEAFF	TGTGCCAGTCGTGGGGCGTCCATGAACACTGAAGCTTTCTTT
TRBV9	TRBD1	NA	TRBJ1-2	CASSAITGAQGYTF	TGTGCCAGCAGCGCCATAACAGGGGCGCAGGGCTACACCTTC
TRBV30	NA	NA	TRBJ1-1	CAWSVAGGRRAFF	TGTGCCTGGAGTGTAGCGGGGGGGCGTCGAGCTTTCTTT
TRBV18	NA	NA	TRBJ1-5	CASSPIGGNQPQHF	TGTGCCAGCTCACCTATCGGGGGGAATCAGCCCCAGCATTTT
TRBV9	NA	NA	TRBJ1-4	CASSPLTGSEKLFF	TGTGCCAGCAGCCCACTGACAGGTTCCGAAAAACTGTTTTTT
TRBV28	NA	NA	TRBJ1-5	CASRRPSGQPQHF	TGTGCCAGCCGACGACCCTCGGGTCAGCCCCAGCATTTT
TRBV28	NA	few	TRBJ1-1	CASSLGQLEAFF	TGTGCCAGCAGTTTGGGGCAGCTTGAAGCTTTCTTT
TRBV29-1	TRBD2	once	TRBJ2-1	CSVAGGRARSYNEQFF	TGCAGCGTTGCTGGGGGGAGGGCCCGATCCTACAATGAGCAGTTCTTC
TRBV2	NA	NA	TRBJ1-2	CASSRGTPNYGYTF	TGTGCCAGCAGTCGTGGGACACCTAACTATGGCTACACCTTC
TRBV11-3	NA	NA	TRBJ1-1	CASTIGGAYTEAFF	TGTGCCAGCACCATAGGTGGGGCCTACACTGAAGCTTTCTTT
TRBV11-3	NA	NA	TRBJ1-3	CASSRGTGNTIYF	TGTGCCAGCAGCCGCGGGACCGGAAACACCATATATTTT
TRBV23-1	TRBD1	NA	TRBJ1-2	CASSHCRDRDRFGYTF	TGCGCCAGCAGTCATTGCCGCGACAGGGACCGTTTTGGCTACACCTTC